These T cell receptor beta chains were read from a single sample in a study of T cell responses to AZD1222 COVID-19 vaccine. TCRdb's table, derived via immunoSEQ multiplex PCR, lists solely in-frame clones and lacks some. The sample carries 60,000 to 75,000 clones, about nine tenths recorded once. This specimen was peripheral blood, taken 28 days after the second AZD1222 dose. The source is an adult who received the AZD1222 COVID-19 vaccine. Both conserved end residues are part of each CDR3. A D gene is named only where the DNA matches it firmly. Size values are once, few and many counts, or a class for expanded clones, and some rows have none.

clone size,J gene,D gene,V gene,CDR3 DNA,CDR3 protein
.,TRBJ1-3,.,TRBV6-5,TGTGCCAGCAGTTACGGTCGCGGCTCTGGAAACACCATATATTTT,CASSYGRGSGNTIYF
.,TRBJ2-7,.,TRBV11-3,TGTGCCAGCAGCTTAGATCATTATAACTCCCTCTACGAGCAGTACTTC,CASSLDHYNSLYEQYF
.,TRBJ2-7,.,TRBV28,TGTGCCAGCAGTTTTTTCGACAGGAGGTTTGGGCAGTACTTC,CASSFFDRRFGQYF
.,TRBJ2-5,TRBD2,TRBV7-2,TGTGCCAGCAGCCCCCGTCCCCCTTCCAGCGGGAGGAGGGAGACCCAGTACTTC,CASSPRPPSSGRRETQYF
.,TRBJ1-6,TRBD1,TRBV10-2,TGCGCCAGCAGCGTAGGGGGCTCGAATTCACCCCTCCACTTT,CASSVGGSNSPLHF
.,TRBJ1-2,.,TRBV28,TGTGCCAGCAGTTTGGGTAGCAGTGGCTACACCTTC,CASSLGSSGYTF
.,TRBJ2-1,TRBD1,TRBV29-1,TGCAGCGTTTCCCGGACAGGGTATAATGAGCAGTTCTTC,CSVSRTGYNEQFF
.,TRBJ2-5,.,TRBV19,TGTGCCAGCGGACAAAGGCAAGGGCAAGAGACCCAGTACTTC,CASGQRQGQETQYF
.,TRBJ1-6,.,TRBV4-2,TGTGCCAGCAGCCAAGAGGGGGGGTCACCCCTCCACTTT,CASSQEGGSPLHF
.,TRBJ2-7,.,TRBV6-1,TGTGCCAGCAGTGAAGCCCTAGGGAGAACGAGTTACGAGCAGTACTTC,CASSEALGRTSYEQYF
few,TRBJ1-1,.,TRBV10-3,TGTGCCATCAGTGAGGGGAACACTGAAGCTTTCTTT,CAISEGNTEAFF
.,TRBJ1-2,.,TRBV7-2,TGTGCCAGCAGCTTTTTCGCGGCCGGGACAGGCTACACCTTC,CASSFFAAGTGYTF
.,TRBJ2-7,.,TRBV7-3,TGTGCCAGCAGCGTAAACCGGGACTACGAGCAGTACTTC,CASSVNRDYEQYF
.,TRBJ2-7,TRBD2,TRBV5-1,TGCGCCAGCAGCTTGGGTTCTAGCGGGAGGTTCTACGAGCAGTACTTC,CASSLGSSGRFYEQYF
.,TRBJ1-1,TRBD1,TRBV3-1/TRBV3-2,TGTGCCAGCAGGTCAGGGGGCAACACTGAAGCTTTCTTT,CASRSGGNTEAFF
.,TRBJ1-3,.,TRBV7-9,TGTGCCAGCACCTCGCAGGCCCGAAACACCATATATTTT,CASTSQARNTIYF
.,TRBJ2-1,TRBD2,TRBV19,TGTGCCAGTAGCCGGCGGGGACTAGCGGGAGGGTTATGGGGCAATGAGCAGTTCTTC,CASSRRGLAGGLWGNEQFF
.,TRBJ1-2,TRBD1,TRBV12-3/TRBV12-4,TGTGCCAGCAGCCCGACAGGGGTTGGCGGCTACACCTTC,CASSPTGVGGYTF
.,TRBJ2-1,TRBD2,TRBV5-6,TGTGCCAGCAGCTTGCCTCTACTAGCGCGTGGGCAGTTCTTC,CASSLPLLARGQFF
.,TRBJ2-3,.,TRBV28,TGTGCCAGCACCCTCTCGGGATATAGCACAGATACGCAGTATTTT,CASTLSGYSTDTQYF
.,TRBJ2-1,.,TRBV10-3,TGTGCCATCAGTGGAAAAGGGGTCGGGAATGAGCAGTTCTTC,CAISGKGVGNEQFF
.,TRBJ2-1,TRBD2,TRBV10-3,TGTGCCATCAGTATAGCGGGAGTCGGGGACAATGAGCAGTTCTTC,CAISIAGVGDNEQFF
.,TRBJ1-2,TRBD1,TRBV2,TGTGCCAGCAGCCCACAGGGGGCGGGTGGCTACACCTTC,CASSPQGAGGYTF
.,TRBJ2-7,.,TRBV28,TGTGCCAGCAGTCCACCACGTGGCGGAAATTATTTC,CASSPPRGGNYF
few,TRBJ1-1,.,TRBV27,TGTGCCAGCAGGCCACGGACAGTTTCCACTGAAGCTTTCTTT,CASRPRTVSTEAFF
.,TRBJ2-2,.,TRBV19,TGTGCCAGTACCTACGACAGGACGAACACCGGGGAGCTGTTTTTT,CASTYDRTNTGELFF
.,TRBJ2-7,TRBD2,TRBV7-2,TGTGCCAGCAGCTTAGCAGCGGGAGGCGAGCAGTACTTC,CASSLAAGGEQYF
.,TRBJ1-2,.,TRBV4-3,TGCGCCAGCAGCCAAGATCTGGCAGGGCGCTATGGCTACACCTTC,CASSQDLAGRYGYTF
.,TRBJ2-6,.,TRBV4-3,TGCGCCAGCAGCCAAGCTGCGGTAACCGGGGCCAACGTCCTGACTTTC,CASSQAAVTGANVLTF
.,TRBJ2-5,.,TRBV9,TGTGCCAGCAGCGTAGGTGACATCGGAGAGACCCAGTACTTC,CASSVGDIGETQYF
.,TRBJ2-7,.,TRBV7-2,TGTGCCAGCAGCTTACCGGGGCCGTCAGGTTACGAGCAGTACTTC,CASSLPGPSGYEQYF
.,TRBJ1-1,.,TRBV11-2,TGTGCCAGCAGCTTAGATCAGGGATGGACTGAAGCTTTCTTT,CASSLDQGWTEAFF
once,TRBJ1-5,.,TRBV18,TGTGCCAGCTCACCAGGCGGAACGGAACAGCCCCAGCATTTT,CASSPGGTEQPQHF
.,TRBJ2-2,TRBD1,TRBV28,TGTGCCACGACAGGGGTCCCGCGGACCGGGGAGCTGTTTTTT,CATTGVPRTGELFF
.,TRBJ1-2,.,TRBV5-4,TGTGCCAGCAGCTTGGTACAGGGTAGTATCGGAGGCTACACCTTC,CASSLVQGSIGGYTF
.,TRBJ1-5,.,TRBV19,TGTGCCAGTAGAGGGTTAGGGGACCTAAATCAGCCCCAGCATTTT,CASRGLGDLNQPQHF
few,TRBJ1-2,.,TRBV21-1,TGTGCCAGCAGTTATATATTCGGGGTGGGCTACACCTTC,CASSYIFGVGYTF
once,TRBJ1-5,.,TRBV30,TGTGCCTGGAGTGCCGGCCGAGATCAGCCCCAGCATTTT,CAWSAGRDQPQHF
.,TRBJ1-4,.,TRBV2,TGTGCCGGGCGGTCAGGCCTTGGTCGTGAAAAACTGTTTTTT,CAGRSGLGREKLFF
.,TRBJ1-2,TRBD1,TRBV5-1,TGCGCCAGCAGCAGCTTGGGACAGGGGGGCCGCGTTGGCTACACCTTC,CASSSLGQGGRVGYTF
.,TRBJ1-4,.,TRBV2,TGTGCCAGCATAGGGAGGGCGAATGAAAAACTGTTTTTT,CASIGRANEKLFF
once,TRBJ2-5,.,TRBV27,TGTGCCAGCAGTCCCCAACCGACCCCGGCGACCCAGTACTTC,CASSPQPTPATQYF
.,TRBJ2-1,TRBD2,TRBV7-2,TGTGCCAGCACCTGGACTAGCGGGAGGGCCAGTGAGCAGTTCTTC,CASTWTSGRASEQFF
once,TRBJ1-1,.,TRBV18,TGTGCCAGCTCACCACCTGCCAGGAACACTGAAGCTTTCTTT,CASSPPARNTEAFF
few,TRBJ2-2,.,TRBV27,TGTGCCAGCGCGGGCACGAACACCGGGGAGCTGTTTTTT,CASAGTNTGELFF
.,TRBJ2-5,TRBD1,TRBV5-1,TGCGCCAGCAGCTCGACAGGGGAACTACAAGAGACCCAGTACTTC,CASSSTGELQETQYF
.,TRBJ1-2,.,TRBV13,TGTGCCAGCAGCTTATCCCGGGGCCCCGGGTACTATGGCTACACCTTC,CASSLSRGPGYYGYTF
.,TRBJ2-7,.,TRBV12-3/TRBV12-4,TGTGCCAGCACCTCGGGAGTCTCCTACGAGCAGTACTTC,CASTSGVSYEQYF
.,TRBJ2-3,.,TRBV19,TGTGCCAGTACCCCTGAAGGCTTACCTAGCACAGATACGCAGTATTTT,CASTPEGLPSTDTQYF
.,TRBJ1-3,.,TRBV4-2,TGTGCCAGCAGCCCACACGGGAGGACAAGCGGCTCTGGAAACACCATATATTTT,CASSPHGRTSGSGNTIYF
.,TRBJ2-2,.,TRBV11-3,TGTGCCAGCAGCAAGACAGTCCCCGGGGAGCTGTTTTTT,CASSKTVPGELFF
.,TRBJ1-5,.,TRBV15,TGTGCCACCAATCAGGGGTCAATCTCTCAGCCCCAGCATTTT,CATNQGSISQPQHF
.,TRBJ2-7,TRBD1,TRBV2,TGTGCCAGCAGTGCCGGGGGACAGGGTCTCTACGAGCAGTACTTC,CASSAGGQGLYEQYF
.,TRBJ2-3,.,TRBV27,TGTGCCAGCAGTCCTAGCGGAAGGGGGCAAGATACGCAGTATTTT,CASSPSGRGQDTQYF
.,TRBJ1-1,.,TRBV5-1,TGCGCCAGCAGCTTGGGGGGCGTCCGGGGTGAAGCTTTCTTT,CASSLGGVRGEAFF